Below, one T cell receptor (beta chain) is given with its context. Each CDR3 protein gets one entry in TCRdb, which reprocessed the 5' RACE reads and gives no DNA. The listing contains approximately 100,000 distinct CDR3 sequences. Skipping T cell sorting, the study isolated total RNA directly from whole blood. These data are taken from a study of monozygotic twins with inflammatory bowel disease. Sequencing was done on a sample of blood. The TCR was taken from a human donor with ulcerative colitis or Crohn's disease, or a healthy co-twin of an affected twin (not recorded which).

CDR3 loop: CASSYPALGNSEAFF. This rearrangement joins TRBV6-2 or TRBV6-3 to TRBJ1-1. The germline V gene has CDR1 MNHEY and CDR2 SVGEGT. This CDR3 region has 15 residues.